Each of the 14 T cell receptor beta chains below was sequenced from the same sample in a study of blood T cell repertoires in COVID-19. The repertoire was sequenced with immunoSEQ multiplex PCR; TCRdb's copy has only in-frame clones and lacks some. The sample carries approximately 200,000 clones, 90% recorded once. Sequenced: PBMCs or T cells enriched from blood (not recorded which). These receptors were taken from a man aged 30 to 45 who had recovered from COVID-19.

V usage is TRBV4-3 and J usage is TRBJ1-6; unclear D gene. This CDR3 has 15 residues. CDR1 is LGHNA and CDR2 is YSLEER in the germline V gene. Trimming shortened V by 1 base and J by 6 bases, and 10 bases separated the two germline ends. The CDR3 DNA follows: TGCGCCAGCAGCCAAGGCGGCAGAATTAATTCACCCCTCCACTTT. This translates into CASSQGGRINSPLHF.

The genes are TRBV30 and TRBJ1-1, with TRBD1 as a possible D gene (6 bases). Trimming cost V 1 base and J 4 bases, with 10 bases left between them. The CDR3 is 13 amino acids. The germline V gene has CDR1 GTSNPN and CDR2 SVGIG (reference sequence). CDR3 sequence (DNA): TGTGCCTGGAGTGGTTACAGGGCCACTGAAGCTTTCTTT. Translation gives CAWSGYRATEAFF. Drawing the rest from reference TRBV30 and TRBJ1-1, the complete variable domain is SQTIHQWPATLVQPVGSPLSLECTVEGTSNPNLYWYRQAAGRGLQLLFYSVGIGQISSEVPQNLSASRPQDRQFILSSKKLLLSDSGFYLCAWSGYRATEAFFGQGTRLTVV.

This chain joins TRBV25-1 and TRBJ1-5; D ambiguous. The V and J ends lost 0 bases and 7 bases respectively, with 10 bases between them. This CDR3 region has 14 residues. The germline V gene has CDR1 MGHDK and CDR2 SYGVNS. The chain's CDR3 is CASSEYSGAQPQHF. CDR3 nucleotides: TGTGCCAGCAGTGAATACTCGGGAGCGCAGCCCCAGCATTTT.

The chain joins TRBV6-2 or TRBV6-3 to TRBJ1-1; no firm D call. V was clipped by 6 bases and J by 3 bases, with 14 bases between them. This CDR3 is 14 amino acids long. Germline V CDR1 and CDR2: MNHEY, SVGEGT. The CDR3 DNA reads TGTGCCAGCAGCCCCGGCACCAGGCACACTGAAGCTTTCTTT. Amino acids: CASSPGTRHTEAFF.

The CDR3 here is CSASKVPKTSVGRATNEQFF. The CDR3 DNA reads TGCAGTGCTAGTAAGGTTCCCAAAACGTCTGTAGGGAGGGCCACGAATGAGCAGTTCTTC. The chain is built from TRBV20-1 and TRBJ2-1, with 7 bases fitting TRBD2. V was pared by 3 bases and J by 7 bases, with 27 bases of the junction left unmatched. The CDR3 spans 20 residues. Germline loops: CDR1 DFQATT, CDR2 SNEGSKA (reference sequence).

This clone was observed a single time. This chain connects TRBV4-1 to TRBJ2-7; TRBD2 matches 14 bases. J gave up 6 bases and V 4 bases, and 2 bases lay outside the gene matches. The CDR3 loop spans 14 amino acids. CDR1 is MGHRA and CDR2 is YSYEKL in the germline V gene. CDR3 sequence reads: CASSPTSGRAEQYF. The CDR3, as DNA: TGCGCCAGCAGCCCGACTAGCGGGAGGGCCGAGCAGTACTTC.

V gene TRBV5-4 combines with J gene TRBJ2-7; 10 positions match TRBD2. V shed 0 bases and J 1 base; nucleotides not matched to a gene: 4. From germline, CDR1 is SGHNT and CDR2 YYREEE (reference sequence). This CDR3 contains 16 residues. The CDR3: CASSLGASGGSYEQYF. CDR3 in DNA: TGTGCCAGCAGCTTGGGGGCTAGCGGGGGATCCTACGAGCAGTACTTC.

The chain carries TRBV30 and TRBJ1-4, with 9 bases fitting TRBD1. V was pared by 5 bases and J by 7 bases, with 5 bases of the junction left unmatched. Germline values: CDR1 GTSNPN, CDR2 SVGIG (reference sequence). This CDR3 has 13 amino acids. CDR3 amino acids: CAWSGTGFEKLFF. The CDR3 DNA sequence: TGTGCCTGGTCCGGGACAGGGTTTGAAAAACTGTTTTTT. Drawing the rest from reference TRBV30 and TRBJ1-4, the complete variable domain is SQTIHQWPATLVQPVGSPLSLECTVEGTSNPNLYWYRQAAGRGLQLLFYSVGIGQISSEVPQNLSASRPQDRQFILSSKKLLLSDSGFYLCAWSGTGFEKLFFGSGTQLSVL.

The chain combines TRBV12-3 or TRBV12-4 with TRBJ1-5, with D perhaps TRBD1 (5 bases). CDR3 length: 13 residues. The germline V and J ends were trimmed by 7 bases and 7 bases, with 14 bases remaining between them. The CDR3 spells CASTLGGEQPQHF. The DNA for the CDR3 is TGTGCCAGCACTCTCGGAGGGGAACAGCCCCAGCATTTT.

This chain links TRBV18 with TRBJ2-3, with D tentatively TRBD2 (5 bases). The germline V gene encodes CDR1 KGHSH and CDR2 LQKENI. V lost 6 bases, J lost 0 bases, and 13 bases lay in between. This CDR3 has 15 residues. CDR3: CASSPVRGSTDTQYF. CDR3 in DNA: TGTGCCAGCTCCCCCGTACGGGGAAGCACAGATACGCAGTATTTT.

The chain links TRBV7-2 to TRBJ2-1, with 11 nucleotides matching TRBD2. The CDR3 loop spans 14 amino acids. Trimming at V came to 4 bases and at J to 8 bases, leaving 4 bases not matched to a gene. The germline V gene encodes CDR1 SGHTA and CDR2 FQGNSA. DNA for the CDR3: TGTGCCAGCAGCTGGGGACTAGCGGTCGATGAGCAGTTCTTC. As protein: CASSWGLAVDEQFF.

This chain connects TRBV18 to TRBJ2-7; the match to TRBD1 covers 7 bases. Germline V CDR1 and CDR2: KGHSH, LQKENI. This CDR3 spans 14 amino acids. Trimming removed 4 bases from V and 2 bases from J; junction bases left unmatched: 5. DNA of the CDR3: TGTGCCAGCTCACGCCCCCAGGGGGCCTACGAGCAGTACTTC. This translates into CASSRPQGAYEQYF.

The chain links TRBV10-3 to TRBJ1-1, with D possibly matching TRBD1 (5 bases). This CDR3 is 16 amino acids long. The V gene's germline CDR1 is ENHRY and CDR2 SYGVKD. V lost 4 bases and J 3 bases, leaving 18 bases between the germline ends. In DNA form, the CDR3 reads TGTGCCATCAGTGGATCGGCAGGGAGGAAGGACACTGAAGCTTTCTTT. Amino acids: CAISGSAGRKDTEAFF.

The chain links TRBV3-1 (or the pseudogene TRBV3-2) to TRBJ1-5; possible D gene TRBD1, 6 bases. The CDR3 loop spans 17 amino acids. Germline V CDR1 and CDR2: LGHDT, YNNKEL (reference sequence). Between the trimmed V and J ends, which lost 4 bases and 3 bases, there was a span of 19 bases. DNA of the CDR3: TGTGCCAGCAGCCCCCGGGTGGGGGCGAATAACAATCAGCCCCAGCATTTT. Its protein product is CASSPRVGANNNQPQHF.